The 32 T cell receptor beta chains given below trace back to one sample, sequenced in a study of Graves' ophthalmopathy and Graves' hyperthyroidism. RNA transcripts were the source from which TCR beta CDR3 regions were amplified. The library came from an HTBI-primed first-round RT-PCR and a second-round multiplex PCR. TCRdb reprocessed the multiplex PCR reads with MiXCR, giving one entry per CDR3 protein. The sample lists about 390,000 distinct CDR3 sequences, roughly a sixth occurring once. Material: peripheral blood. All receptors derive from an adult woman with stable Graves' hyperthyroidism.

This clonotype was counted at least ten times. V usage is TRBV6-5 and J usage is TRBJ1-1; D is ambiguous. Germline loops: CDR1 MNHEY, CDR2 SVGAGI. CDR3 size: 11 residues. Trimming took off 8 bases at V and 4 bases at J, with 8 bases between the two ends. The CDR3 region is CASRISTEAFF. The DNA for the CDR3 is TGTGCCAGCCGCATAAGCACTGAAGCTTTCTTT.

This clonotype occurred many times. This chain joins TRBV5-1 and TRBJ1-2; the D is unclear. This CDR3 has 13 amino acids. V was clipped by 0 bases and J by 8 bases, with 11 bases between them. Germline V gene sequence: CDR1 SGHRS, CDR2 YFSETQ. The CDR3, as DNA: TGCGCCAGCAGCTTGGAGCTTTTGGGAGGCTACACCTTC. Residues: CASSLELLGGYTF.

The V gene is TRBV7-8, the J gene TRBJ1-6, with a tentative D call TRBD1 (6 bases). The germline V gene encodes CDR1 SGHVS and CDR2 FQNEAQ. Trimming shortened V by 1 base and J by 9 bases, and 13 bases separated the two germline ends. The CDR3 runs 15 residues. This CDR3 reads CASSLGGRLISPLHF. CDR3 DNA: TGTGCCAGCAGCTTAGGGGGGCGCCTAATTTCACCCCTCCACTTT.

This clonotype occurred many times. The genes are TRBV10-3 and TRBJ2-4, with D possibly being TRBD1 (6 bases). Germline CDR1 ENHRY, CDR2 SYGVKD. The CDR3 spans 12 residues. V lost 10 bases and J 5 bases, leaving 12 bases between the germline ends. The CDR3 here is CATQGVQNIQYF. Written as DNA, the CDR3 is TGTGCCACACAGGGAGTGCAAAACATTCAGTACTTC.

This clonotype was observed at least ten times. The CDR3 loop is CASSRDRGTGETQYF. CDR3 DNA sequence: TGTGCCAGTAGTAGGGACAGGGGCACCGGTGAGACCCAGTACTTC. This chain uses TRBV19 with TRBJ2-5; 10 bases map to TRBD1. This CDR3 has 15 amino acids. V shed 4 bases and J 5 bases; nucleotides not matched to a gene: 7. Per germline, CDR1 LNHDA and CDR2 SQIVND (reference sequence).

This clonotype was recorded at least ten times. The V and J genes are TRBV7-9 and TRBJ1-1, with a weak D call TRBD1 (6 bases). This CDR3 is 12 amino acids long. CDR1 and CDR2 (germline): SEHNR, FQNEAQ (reference sequence). The V gene lost 5 bases and the J gene lost 7 bases, with 11 bases spanning the gap. As DNA, the CDR3 is TGTGCCAGCAGCAAAGGGGGGCGTGAAGCTTTCTTT. Translation gives CASSKGGREAFF. The full variable domain, rest sourced from reference TRBV7-9 and TRBJ1-1, is DTGVSQNPRHKITKRGQNVTFRCDPISEHNRLYWYRQTLGQGPEFLTYFQNEAQLEKSRLLSDRFSAERPKGSFSTLEIQRTEQGDSAMYLCASSKGGREAFFGQGTRLTVV.

This clonotype came up many times. This sequence joins TRBV7-2 and TRBJ2-7; D possibly matches TRBD1 or TRBD2 (5 bases each). Germline V CDR1 and CDR2: SGHTA, FQGNSA. The germline V and J ends were trimmed by 1 base and 4 bases, with 14 bases remaining between them. The CDR3 is 15 residues long. CDR3 nucleotides: TGTGCCAGCAGCTTAGGAGGGGCCGCGTCATACGAGCAGTACTTC. Translated, it gives CASSLGGAASYEQYF. Full variable domain (remainder filled in from reference TRBV7-2 and TRBJ2-7): GAGVSQSPSNKVTEKGKDVELRCDPISGHTALYWYRQSLGQGLEFLIYFQGNSAPDKSGLPSDRFSAERTGGSVSTLTIQRTQQEDSAVYLCASSLGGAASYEQYFGPGTRLTVT.

Many counts were recorded for this clonotype. Sequence at one end of the junction differs from germline and may be a read error. The chain has TRBV12-3 or TRBV12-4 and TRBJ2-4; tentatively, D is TRBD1 (5 bases). This CDR3 contains 13 residues. The CDR3 DNA follows: TGTGCCAGCAGCCCAGGTCTAACGGACATTAAGTACTTC. Residues: CASSPGLTDIKYF.

The table lists this clonotype with many counts. The genes are TRBV6-2 or TRBV6-3 and TRBJ1-3; 8 positions match TRBD1. This CDR3 has 20 amino acids. Per the germline V gene, CDR1 is MNHEY and CDR2 is SVGEGT. The J segment lost 0 bases and the V segment lost 2 bases, leaving 15 bases of the junction unmatched. CDR3 in amino acids: CASSYTGQGSLFSSGNTIYF. CDR3 nucleotides: TGTGCCAGCAGTTACACTGGACAGGGTTCTCTTTTCAGCTCTGGAAACACCATATATTTT.

This clonotype was found many times. The chain employs TRBV29-1 and TRBJ2-5; D is unclear. Trimming took 1 base from V and 5 from J, leaving 11 bases between them. The CDR3 runs to 13 residues. Looked up from germline, CDR1 is SQVTM and CDR2 is ANQGSEA. The CDR3 DNA sequence: TGCAGCGTTGAAGTTCTTTACGGCGAGACCCAGTACTTC. Its protein product is CSVEVLYGETQYF.

This clonotype was counted ten times or more. This chain joins TRBV6-1 and TRBJ2-7, with a tentative D call TRBD2 (6 bases). CDR3 length: 13 amino acids. CDR1 and CDR2 (germline): MNHNS, SASEGT. Between the trimmed V and J ends, which lost 2 bases and 7 bases, there was a span of 12 bases. In DNA form, the CDR3 reads TGTGCCAGCAGTGAATGGAGGGGTGGGGAGCAGTACTTC. Translation gives CASSEWRGGEQYF.

This clonotype was counted ten times or more. The chain uses TRBV20-1 and TRBJ1-2; 7 nucleotides align to TRBD1. The CDR3 has 14 amino acids. The J segment lost 4 bases and the V segment lost 2 bases, leaving 7 bases of the junction unmatched. Germline V gives CDR1 DFQATT, CDR2 SNEGSKA (reference sequence). CDR3 bases: TGCAGTGCTAGATCCCCGGACAGGCCCTATGGCTACACCTTC. Protein: CSARSPDRPYGYTF.

This clonotype was observed at least ten times. The chain employs TRBV27 and TRBJ2-7; 7 positions match TRBD1. The CDR3 covers 14 residues. Trimming cost V 7 bases and J 5 bases; bases outside gene matches: 11. The germline CDR1 and CDR2 sequences are MNHEY and SMNVEV (reference sequence). CDR3 region: CASNKNRGANEQYF. In DNA, the CDR3 is TGTGCCAGCAACAAGAACAGGGGTGCAAACGAGCAGTACTTC.

The chain employs TRBV11-1 and TRBJ1-5, with TRBD1 matching over 10 bases. The CDR3 extends over 16 amino acids. Per germline, CDR1 SGHAT and CDR2 FQDESV (reference sequence). J was trimmed by 3 bases and V by 5 bases; bases with no gene match: 7. CDR3 nucleotides: TGTGCCAGCAGCCCGGGGGACAGGGGACCCAATCAGCCCCAGCATTTT. Residues: CASSPGDRGPNQPQHF.

This clonotype came up many times. The V and J genes are TRBV29-1 and TRBJ1-5; the D is unclear. The CDR3 spans 12 residues. V was clipped by 5 bases and J by 3 bases, with 8 bases between them. Germline V gene data show CDR1 as SQVTM and CDR2 as ANQGSEA. CDR3 DNA: TGCAGCGTTCAAAGGGACAATCAGCCCCAGCATTTT. Protein: CSVQRDNQPQHF.

This clonotype has at least ten counts. V is TRBV2 and J is TRBJ1-2, with D possibly TRBD1 on 6 matching bases. Trimming took off 2 bases at V and 4 bases at J, with 14 bases between the two ends. This CDR3 contains 15 residues. Germline-derived CDR1 and CDR2 are SNHLY and FYNNEI. CDR3 DNA sequence: TGTGCCAGCAGTGAACTTGGGGGCGGTGGCTATGGCTACACCTTC. It specifies CASSELGGGGYGYTF.

This clonotype was counted many times. The V and J genes are TRBV7-2 and TRBJ1-1; TRBD1 might be the D (5 bases). The CDR3 runs 16 residues. Germline-derived CDR1 and CDR2 are SGHTA and FQGNSA. V lost 2 bases and J 4 bases, leaving 17 bases between the germline ends. CDR3 bases: TGTGCCAGCAGCTTATTGGGATCGGGGCTGGGCACTGAAGCTTTCTTT. It encodes CASSLLGSGLGTEAFF.

This clonotype has a count of ten or more. The rearrangement links TRBV27 to TRBJ2-2; 10 bases fit TRBD2. Germline-derived CDR1 and CDR2 are MNHEY and SMNVEV (reference sequence). J gave up 3 bases and V 8 bases, and 12 bases lay outside the gene matches. CDR3 length: 17 amino acids. CDR3 sequence: CASSIQLAGADTGELFF. The DNA for the CDR3 is TGTGCCAGCTCAATCCAGCTAGCGGGAGCAGACACCGGGGAGCTGTTTTTT.

This clonotype appeared a few times. The V and J genes are TRBV6-1 and TRBJ1-5; D is unresolved. The CDR3 has 14 residues. Trimming took 5 bases from V and 1 from J, leaving 9 bases between them. The germline V gene encodes CDR1 MNHNS and CDR2 SASEGT. Written as DNA, the CDR3 is TGTGCCAGCAGTAATAGGAGAAGCAATCAGCCCCAGCATTTT. Amino acid sequence: CASSNRRSNQPQHF.

The chain carries TRBV9 and TRBJ1-6; perhaps TRBD1 as D (6 bases). This CDR3 contains 18 residues. Between the trimmed V and J ends, which lost 0 bases and 7 bases, there was a span of 20 bases. Germline loops: CDR1 SGDLS, CDR2 YYNGEE. The CDR3 here is CASSVGPWGGLGNSPLHF. Written as DNA, the CDR3 is TGTGCCAGCAGCGTAGGCCCCTGGGGGGGCCTCGGGAATTCACCCCTCCACTTT.

This clonotype was seen many times. The genes are TRBV7-2 and TRBJ1-2; TRBD1 might be the D (5 bases). The ends were cut back, 5 bases at V and 5 bases at J, with 18 bases in the middle. The CDR3 loop spans 15 amino acids. CDR1 and CDR2 from the germline V gene are SGHTA and FQGNSA. The CDR3 bases are TGTGCCAGCAGCCCCCCTGGGGGGATTCATTATGGCTACACCTTC. It encodes CASSPPGGIHYGYTF.

The chain has TRBV7-2 and TRBJ2-2, with TRBD2 matching over 11 bases. CDR1 SGHTA and CDR2 FQGNSA come from the germline V gene. The ends lost 5 bases at V and 2 bases at J; junction bases unmatched: 16. CDR3 length equals 20 residues. The CDR3 loop reads CASSTKRPGTSGGNTGELFF. The CDR3 nucleotides read TGTGCCAGCAGCACGAAGCGACCCGGGACTAGCGGAGGTAACACCGGGGAGCTGTTTTTT.

This clonotype was seen at least ten times. The CDR3 DNA is TGTGCCAGCAGCCACTCTTACAGGGACAGCACTGAAGCTTTCTTT. Residues: CASSHSYRDSTEAFF. The rearrangement uses TRBV3-1 and TRBJ1-1; 7 positions agree with TRBD1. The germline V gene encodes CDR1 LGHDT and CDR2 YNNKEL (reference sequence). The CDR3 has 15 amino acids. V dropped 3 bases and J dropped 4; count of bases not matched to a gene: 8.

Ten or more counts support this clonotype. The V gene is TRBV7-8, the J gene TRBJ1-1; 10 bases agree with TRBD1. With V trimmed by 3 bases and J by 4 bases, 2 bases remained unmatched. The CDR3 runs 14 residues. Germline CDR1 and CDR2: SGHVS and FQNEAQ. The CDR3 DNA is TGTGCCAGCAGCTTCAGACAGGGGGCCACTGAAGCTTTCTTT. It translates to CASSFRQGATEAFF.

The chain recombines TRBV5-1 with TRBJ2-5; possibly TRBD2 for D (6 bases). Trimming pared 1 base from V and 4 bases from J, leaving 11 bases between. Germline V gene sequence: CDR1 SGHRS, CDR2 YFSETQ. CDR3 length: 14 residues. Here the CDR3 reads CASSLWRGGETQYF. For the CDR3, the DNA is TGCGCCAGCAGCTTGTGGAGGGGAGGAGAGACCCAGTACTTC. Looking up the rest from reference TRBV5-1 and TRBJ2-5 gives the full variable domain: KAGVTQTPRYLIKTRGQQVTLSCSPISGHRSVSWYQQTPGQGLQFLFEYFSETQRNKGNFPGRFSGRQFSNSRSEMNVSTLELGDSALYLCASSLWRGGETQYFGPGTRLLVL.

This clonotype was detected ten times or more. J is TRBJ1-2 and V is TRBV25-1, with D tentatively TRBD1 (6 bases). The CDR3 totals 13 residues. The V and J ends lost 7 bases and 4 bases respectively, with 13 bases between them. CDR1 is MGHDK, CDR2 SYGVNS, per germline. The chain's CDR3 is CASTEGGSYGYTF. The CDR3 bases are TGTGCCAGCACCGAGGGGGGGTCCTATGGCTACACCTTC.

The table lists this clonotype with many counts. V is TRBV6-2 or TRBV6-3 and J is TRBJ1-1; D may be TRBD1 (6 bases). V lost 7 bases to trimming and J lost 0 bases, with 24 bases between them. The germline gives CDR1 MNHEY, CDR2 SVGEGT. The CDR3 is 18 amino acids. As DNA, the CDR3 is TGTGCCAGCAACAAGAACTCCGGGGGGCTAGGGGTGAACACTGAAGCTTTCTTT. It specifies CASNKNSGGLGVNTEAFF.

This clonotype was detected many times. This chain's CDR3 is CASSISWATRLIGNTIYF. The CDR3, as DNA: TGTGCCAGTAGTATCTCCTGGGCCACCCGGCTGATTGGAAACACCATATATTTT. The genes are TRBV19 and TRBJ1-3; D call uncertain. This CDR3 is built from 18 residues. The V and J ends lost 3 bases and 3 bases respectively, with 21 bases between them. Germline V gene sequence: CDR1 LNHDA, CDR2 SQIVND (reference sequence).

This clonotype was found many times. The rearrangement uses TRBV10-3 and TRBJ2-7, with D maybe TRBD1 (6 bases). Looked up from germline, CDR1 is ENHRY and CDR2 is SYGVKD. V lost 5 bases to trimming and J lost 7 bases, with 24 bases between them. The CDR3 is 16 residues long. The chain's CDR3 is CAISPRGGHGLGEQYF. CDR3 sequence (DNA): TGTGCCATCAGTCCTCGTGGGGGCCACGGGCTCGGTGAGCAGTACTTC.

This clonotype was counted at least ten times. The chain couples TRBV11-3 to TRBJ2-5; perhaps TRBD2 as D (5 bases). CDR1 is SGHNT and CDR2 is YENEEA in the germline V gene. V dropped 3 bases and J dropped 5 bases, with 22 bases sitting between them. The CDR3 has 17 amino acids. The CDR3 loop is CASSFRGTWAASETQYF. The CDR3 coding sequence is TGTGCCAGCAGCTTTCGGGGAACCTGGGCGGCGTCGGAGACCCAGTACTTC.

V is TRBV5-1 and J is TRBJ2-4; 10 nucleotides line up with TRBD2. There are 19 residues in the CDR3. J lost 2 bases, V lost 2 bases, and 13 bases had no gene match. CDR1 and CDR2 (germline): SGHRS, YFSETQ. CDR3 DNA: TGCGCCAGCAGCTTTGAGCGGGAGGGCCGTTCTGTACCCAAAAACATTCAGTACTTC. Translated, it gives CASSFEREGRSVPKNIQYF.

This clonotype has at least ten counts. The chain uses TRBV6-1 and TRBJ2-7, with 8 positions matching TRBD1. The J segment lost 2 bases and the V segment lost 6 bases, leaving 6 bases of the junction unmatched. Germline V CDR1 and CDR2: MNHNS, SASEGT. This CDR3 comprises 14 residues. This CDR3 is CASRTGTGAYEQYF. In DNA, the CDR3 is TGTGCCAGCAGAACCGGGACAGGAGCCTACGAGCAGTACTTC.